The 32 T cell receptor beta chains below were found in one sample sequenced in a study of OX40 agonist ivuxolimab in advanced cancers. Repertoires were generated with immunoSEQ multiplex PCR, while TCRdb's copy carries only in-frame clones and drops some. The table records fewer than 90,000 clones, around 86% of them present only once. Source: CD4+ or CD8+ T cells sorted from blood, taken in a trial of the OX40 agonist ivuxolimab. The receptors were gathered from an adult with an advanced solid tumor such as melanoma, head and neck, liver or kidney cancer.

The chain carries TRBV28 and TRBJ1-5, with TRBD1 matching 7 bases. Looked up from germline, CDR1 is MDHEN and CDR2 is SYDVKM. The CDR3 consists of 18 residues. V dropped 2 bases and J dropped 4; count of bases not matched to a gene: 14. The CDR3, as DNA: TGTGCCAGCAGTTTAGTTATTTTTGGGACAGAGACTAATCAGCCCCAGCATTTT. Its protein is CASSLVIFGTETNQPQHF.

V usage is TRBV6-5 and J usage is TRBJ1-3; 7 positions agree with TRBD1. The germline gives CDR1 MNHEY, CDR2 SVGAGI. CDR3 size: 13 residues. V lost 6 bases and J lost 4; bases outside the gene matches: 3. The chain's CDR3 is CASSDRAGNTIYF. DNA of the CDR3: TGTGCCAGCAGCGACAGGGCGGGAAACACCATATATTTT.

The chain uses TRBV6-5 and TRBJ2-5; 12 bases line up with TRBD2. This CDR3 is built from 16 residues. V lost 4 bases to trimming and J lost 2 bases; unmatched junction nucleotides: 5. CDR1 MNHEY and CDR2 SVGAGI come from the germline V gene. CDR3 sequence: CASSSPTSGGQETQYF. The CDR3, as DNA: TGTGCCAGCAGTTCCCCGACTAGCGGGGGACAAGAGACCCAGTACTTC.

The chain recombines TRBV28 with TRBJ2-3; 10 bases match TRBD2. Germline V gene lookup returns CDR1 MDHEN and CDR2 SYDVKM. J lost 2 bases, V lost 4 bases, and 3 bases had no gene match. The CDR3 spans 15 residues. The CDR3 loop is CASSSSGGYTDTQYF. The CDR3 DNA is TGTGCCAGCAGTTCTAGCGGGGGATACACAGATACGCAGTATTTT.

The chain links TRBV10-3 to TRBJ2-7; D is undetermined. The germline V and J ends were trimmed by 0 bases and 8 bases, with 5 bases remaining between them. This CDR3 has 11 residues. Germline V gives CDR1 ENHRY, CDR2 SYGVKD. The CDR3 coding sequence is TGTGCCATCAGTGAGTCATGGCAGCAGTACTTC. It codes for CAISESWQQYF.

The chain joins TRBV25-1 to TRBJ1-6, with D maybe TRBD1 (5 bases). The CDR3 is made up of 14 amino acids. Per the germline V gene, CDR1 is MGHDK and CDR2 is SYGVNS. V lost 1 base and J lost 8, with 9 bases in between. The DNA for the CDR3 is TGTGCCAGCAGTGAATCAGGGTTTGATTCACCCCTCCACTTT. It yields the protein CASSESGFDSPLHF.

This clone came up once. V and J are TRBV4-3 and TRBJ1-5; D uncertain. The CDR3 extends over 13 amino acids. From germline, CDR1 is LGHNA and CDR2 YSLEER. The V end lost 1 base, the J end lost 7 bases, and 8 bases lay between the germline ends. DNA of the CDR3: TGCGCCAGCAGCCAAGGTCCTCAACAGCCCCAGCATTTT. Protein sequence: CASSQGPQQPQHF.

This CDR3 reads CASSNPGRSSGNTIYF. The CDR3 nucleotides are TGTGCCAGTAGTAATCCGGGACGAAGCTCTGGAAACACCATATATTTT. The rearrangement uses TRBV19 and TRBJ1-3; tentative D call: TRBD1 (5 bases). Germline lookup yields CDR1 LNHDA and CDR2 SQIVND (reference sequence). The CDR3 runs to 16 residues. Trimming left V 4 bases short and J 0 bases short, with 13 bases between.

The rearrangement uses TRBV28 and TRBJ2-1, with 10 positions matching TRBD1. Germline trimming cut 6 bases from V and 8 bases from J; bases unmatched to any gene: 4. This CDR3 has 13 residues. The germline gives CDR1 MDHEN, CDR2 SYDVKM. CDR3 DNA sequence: TGTGCCAGCAGACGGACAGGGGGGTATGAGCAGTTCTTC. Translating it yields CASRRTGGYEQFF.

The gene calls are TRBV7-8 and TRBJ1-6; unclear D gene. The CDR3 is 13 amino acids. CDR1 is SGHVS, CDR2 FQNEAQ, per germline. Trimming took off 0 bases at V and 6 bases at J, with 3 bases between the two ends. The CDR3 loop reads CASSLAPNSPLHF. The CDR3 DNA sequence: TGTGCCAGCAGCTTAGCCCCTAATTCACCCCTCCACTTT.

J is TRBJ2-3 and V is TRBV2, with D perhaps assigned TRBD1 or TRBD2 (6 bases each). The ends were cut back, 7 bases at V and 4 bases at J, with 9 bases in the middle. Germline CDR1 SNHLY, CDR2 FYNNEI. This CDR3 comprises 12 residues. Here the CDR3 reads CASKGGPDTQYF. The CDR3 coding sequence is TGTGCCAGCAAGGGGGGTCCAGATACGCAGTATTTT.

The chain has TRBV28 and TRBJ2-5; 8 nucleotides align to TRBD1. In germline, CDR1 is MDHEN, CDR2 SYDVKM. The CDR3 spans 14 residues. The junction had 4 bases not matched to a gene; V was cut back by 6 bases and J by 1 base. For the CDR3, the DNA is TGTGCCAGCAGGGACAGGGCCTTCCAAGAGACCCAGTACTTC. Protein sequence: CASRDRAFQETQYF.

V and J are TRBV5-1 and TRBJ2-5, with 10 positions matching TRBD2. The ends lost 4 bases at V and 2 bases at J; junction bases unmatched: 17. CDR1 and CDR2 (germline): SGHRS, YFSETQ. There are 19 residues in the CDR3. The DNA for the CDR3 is TGCGCCAGCAGCGCTGCTCGACTAGCGGGTTCACAAGTACAAGAGACCCAGTACTTC. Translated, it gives CASSAARLAGSQVQETQYF.

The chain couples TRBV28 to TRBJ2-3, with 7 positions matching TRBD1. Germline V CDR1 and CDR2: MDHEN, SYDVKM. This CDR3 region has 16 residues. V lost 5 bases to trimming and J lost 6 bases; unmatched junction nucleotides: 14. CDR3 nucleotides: TGTGCCAGCAGTACGGAAAGCAGGGGGTGGGGGGATACGCAGTATTTT. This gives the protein CASSTESRGWGDTQYF.

The CDR3, as DNA: TGTGCCAGCAGTCCTGATCCCCGGGACAGGGGATATGAGGGCCCCTACAATGAGCAGTTCTTC. It translates to CASSPDPRDRGYEGPYNEQFF. J is TRBJ2-1 and V is TRBV7-3; TRBD1 matches at 10 bases. The J segment lost 2 bases and the V segment lost 6 bases, leaving 22 bases of the junction unmatched. Germline V gene sequence: CDR1 SGHTA, CDR2 FQGTGA. The CDR3 runs 21 residues.

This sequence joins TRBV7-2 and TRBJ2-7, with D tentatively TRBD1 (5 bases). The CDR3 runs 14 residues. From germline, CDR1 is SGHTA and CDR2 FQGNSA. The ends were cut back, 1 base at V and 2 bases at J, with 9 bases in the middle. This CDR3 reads CASSLVRTTYEQYF. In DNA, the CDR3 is TGTGCCAGCAGCTTAGTCCGGACAACCTACGAGCAGTACTTC.

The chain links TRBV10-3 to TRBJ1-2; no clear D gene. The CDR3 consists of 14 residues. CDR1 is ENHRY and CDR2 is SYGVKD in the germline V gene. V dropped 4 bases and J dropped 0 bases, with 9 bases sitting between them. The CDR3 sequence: CAISGGGPNYGYTF. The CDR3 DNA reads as TGTGCCATCAGTGGTGGAGGCCCTAACTATGGCTACACCTTC.

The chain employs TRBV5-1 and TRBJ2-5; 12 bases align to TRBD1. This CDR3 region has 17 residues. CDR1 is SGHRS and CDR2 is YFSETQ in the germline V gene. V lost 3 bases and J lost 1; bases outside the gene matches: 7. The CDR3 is CASSSGTGGHFQETQYF. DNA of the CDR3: TGCGCCAGCAGCTCCGGGACAGGGGGCCACTTCCAAGAGACCCAGTACTTC. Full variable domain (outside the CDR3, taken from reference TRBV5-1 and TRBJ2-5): KAGVTQTPRYLIKTRGQQVTLSCSPISGHRSVSWYQQTPGQGLQFLFEYFSETQRNKGNFPGRFSGRQFSNSRSEMNVSTLELGDSALYLCASSSGTGGHFQETQYFGPGTRLLVL.

The chain's CDR3 is CASSIEPGHEYF. Written as DNA, the CDR3 is TGTGCCAGTAGTATAGAACCGGGACACGAATATTTT. The J gene is TRBJ1-3, the V gene TRBV19, with D maybe TRBD1 (6 bases). V was cut by 0 bases and J by 15 bases, with 12 bases left in between. The CDR3 is made up of 12 amino acids. CDR1 and CDR2 from the germline V gene are LNHDA and SQIVND (reference sequence).

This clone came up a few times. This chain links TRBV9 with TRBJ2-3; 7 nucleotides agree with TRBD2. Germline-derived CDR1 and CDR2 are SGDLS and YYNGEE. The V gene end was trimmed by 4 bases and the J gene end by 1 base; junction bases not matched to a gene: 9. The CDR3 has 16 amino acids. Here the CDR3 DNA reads TGTGCCAGCAGCTTCCGTAGCGGGCGGGGCACAGATACGCAGTATTTT. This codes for CASSFRSGRGTDTQYF.

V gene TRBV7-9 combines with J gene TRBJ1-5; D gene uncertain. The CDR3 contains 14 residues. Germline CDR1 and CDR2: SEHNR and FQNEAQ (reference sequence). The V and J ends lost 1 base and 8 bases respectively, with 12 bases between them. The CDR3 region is CASSLGGPGKPQHF. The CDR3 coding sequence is TGTGCCAGCAGCTTAGGAGGTCCCGGGAAGCCCCAGCATTTT. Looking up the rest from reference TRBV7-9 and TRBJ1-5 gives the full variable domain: DTGVSQNPRHKITKRGQNVTFRCDPISEHNRLYWYRQTLGQGPEFLTYFQNEAQLEKSRLLSDRFSAERPKGSFSTLEIQRTEQGDSAMYLCASSLGGPGKPQHFGDGTRLSIL.

This CDR3 is CATSRDLPTPSTDTQYF. As DNA, the CDR3 is TGTGCCACCAGCAGAGACCTCCCAACCCCTAGCACAGATACGCAGTATTTT. The gene calls are TRBV15 and TRBJ2-3; D not resolved. CDR1 is LNHNV and CDR2 is YYDKDF in the germline V gene (reference sequence). V lost 0 bases to trimming and J lost 0 bases, with 13 bases between them. The CDR3 length is 17 residues.

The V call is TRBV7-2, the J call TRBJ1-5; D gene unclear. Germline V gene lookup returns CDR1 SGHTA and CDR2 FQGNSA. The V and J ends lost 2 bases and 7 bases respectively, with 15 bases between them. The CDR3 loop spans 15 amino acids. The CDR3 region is CASSLFRTYEQPQHF. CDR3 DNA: TGTGCCAGCAGCTTATTTCGGACTTATGAACAGCCCCAGCATTTT.

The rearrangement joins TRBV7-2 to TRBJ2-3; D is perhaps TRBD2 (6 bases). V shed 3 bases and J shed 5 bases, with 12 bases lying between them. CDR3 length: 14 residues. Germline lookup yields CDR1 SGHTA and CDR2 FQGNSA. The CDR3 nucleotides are TGTGCCAGCAGCTTTGGCGTAGCGGAAGATACGCAGTATTTT. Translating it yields CASSFGVAEDTQYF. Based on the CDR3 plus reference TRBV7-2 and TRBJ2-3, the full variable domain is GAGVSQSPSNKVTEKGKDVELRCDPISGHTALYWYRQSLGQGLEFLIYFQGNSAPDKSGLPSDRFSAERTGGSVSTLTIQRTQQEDSAVYLCASSFGVAEDTQYFGPGTRLTVL.

CDR3 in amino acids: CASSLTGATGELFF. CDR3 sequence (DNA): TGTGCCAGCAGCTTGACAGGGGCCACCGGGGAGCTGTTTTTT. V and J are TRBV11-2 and TRBJ2-2; 8 nucleotides agree with TRBD1. The CDR3 is 14 amino acids. Germline loops: CDR1 SGHAT, CDR2 FQNNGV. V shed 3 bases and J 4 bases; nucleotides not matched to a gene: 1.

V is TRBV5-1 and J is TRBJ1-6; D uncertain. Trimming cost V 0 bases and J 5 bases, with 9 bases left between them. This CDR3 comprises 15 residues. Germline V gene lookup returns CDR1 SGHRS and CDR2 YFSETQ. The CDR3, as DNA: TGCGCCAGCAGCTTGGAAGGACGGGATAATTCACCCCTCCACTTT. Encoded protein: CASSLEGRDNSPLHF.

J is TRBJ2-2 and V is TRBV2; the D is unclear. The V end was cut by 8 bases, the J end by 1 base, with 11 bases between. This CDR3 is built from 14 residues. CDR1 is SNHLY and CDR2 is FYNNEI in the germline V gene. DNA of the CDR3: TGTGCCAGCCGCCAAACGGTGAACACCGGGGAGCTGTTTTTT. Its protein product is CASRQTVNTGELFF. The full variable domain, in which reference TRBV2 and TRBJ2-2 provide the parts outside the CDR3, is EPEVTQTPSHQVTQMGQEVILRCVPISNHLYFYWYRQILGQKVEFLVSFYNNEISEKSEIFDDQFSVERPDGSNFTLKIRSTKLEDSAMYFCASRQTVNTGELFFGEGSRLTVL.

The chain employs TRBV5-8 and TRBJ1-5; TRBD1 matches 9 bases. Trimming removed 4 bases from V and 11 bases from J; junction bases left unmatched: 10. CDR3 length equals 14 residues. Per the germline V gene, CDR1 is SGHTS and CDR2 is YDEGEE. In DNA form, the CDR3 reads TGTGCCAGCAGCCCCGGACAGGGGAGTCCAGCCCAGCATTTT. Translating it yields CASSPGQGSPAQHF.

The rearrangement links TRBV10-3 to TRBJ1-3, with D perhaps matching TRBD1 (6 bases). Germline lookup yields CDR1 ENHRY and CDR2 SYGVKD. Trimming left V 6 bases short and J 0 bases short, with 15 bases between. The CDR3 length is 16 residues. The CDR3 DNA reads TGTGCCATCAGCCCCCGGGACACCTTCTCTGGAAACACCATATATTTT. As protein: CAISPRDTFSGNTIYF.

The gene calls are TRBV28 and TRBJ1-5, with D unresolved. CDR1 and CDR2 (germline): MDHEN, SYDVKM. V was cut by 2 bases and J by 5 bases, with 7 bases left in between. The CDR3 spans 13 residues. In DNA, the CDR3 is TGTGCCAGCAGTTTAGGGCCTTATCAGCCCCAGCATTTT. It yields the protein CASSLGPYQPQHF.

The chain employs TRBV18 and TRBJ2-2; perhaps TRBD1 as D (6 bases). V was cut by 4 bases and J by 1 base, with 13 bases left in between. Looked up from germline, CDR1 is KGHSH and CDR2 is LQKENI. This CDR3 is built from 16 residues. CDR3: CASSLRPGQNTGELFF. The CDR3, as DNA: TGTGCCAGCTCACTAAGGCCGGGACAGAACACCGGGGAGCTGTTTTTT.

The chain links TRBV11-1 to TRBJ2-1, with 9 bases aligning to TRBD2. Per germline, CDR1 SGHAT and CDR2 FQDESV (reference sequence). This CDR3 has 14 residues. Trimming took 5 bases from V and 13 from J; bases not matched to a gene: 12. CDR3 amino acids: CASSPRQLAGPQFF. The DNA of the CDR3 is TGTGCCAGCAGCCCTAGACAGCTAGCGGGACCTCAGTTCTTC.